This T cell receptor beta chain came from a study of OX40 agonist ivuxolimab in advanced cancers. Turning to the study itself: One hepatocellular carcinoma and a couple of cutaneous melanoma patients partially responded. Study-level results: More expanded clones were seen, on average, in CD8+ T cells than in CD4+.

Generated by immunoSEQ multiplex PCR, the TCRdb table keeps only in-frame clones and is missing some. The sample yields roughly 91,000 clones, approximately 95% seen once. Details on this clone: No antigen is known for it.

The sample consisted of CD4+ or CD8+ T cells sorted from blood, taken in a trial of the OX40 agonist ivuxolimab. This clonotype was sampled from an adult with an advanced solid tumor such as melanoma, head and neck, liver or kidney cancer.

In nucleotides, the CDR3 is TGTGCCAGCAGCGTAGAGGGGACGGAGATTCGAGAGCAGTACTTC. Translated, it gives CASSVEGTEIREQYF. The chain carries TRBV9 and TRBJ2-7, with D possibly called TRBD1 or TRBD2 (5 bases each). The germline gives CDR1 SGDLS, CDR2 YYNGEE. The CDR3 runs to 15 residues. V was shortened by 0 bases and J by 7 bases, with 17 bases between the two germline ends.